The present TCR beta chain was sequenced within a study of neurological immune-mediated disorders. This clonotype was observed at least ten times. No antigen is known for it. It was by 5'RACE with 10-nucleotide random UMIs that the cDNA was made. From the 5' RACE reads, TCRdb called clonotypes with MiXCR, one entry per CDR3 protein. The repertoire includes about 59,000 distinct CDR3 sequences, about 3.5% of them detected once, and more than 2% sits in the top ten. Points from the study as a whole: The study found the most TCR clonal expansion in HTLV-1-associated myelopathy and the least in multiple sclerosis, below healthy controls. Private repertoires in all groups were suggested by the finding that expanded clones across subjects shared no CDR3 amino acid sequences.

Trimming pared 0 bases from V and 0 bases from J, leaving 8 bases between. CDR3 length: 15 residues. Germline CDR1 LGHNA, CDR2 YSLEER. The TCR comes from a woman in her fifties or sixties with multiple sclerosis. The sample consisted of PBMCs. The V call is TRBV4-3, the J call TRBJ1-1; D uncertain. CDR3 residues: CASSQEVPVNTEAFF. In DNA form, the CDR3 reads TGCGCCAGCAGCCAAGAAGTCCCGGTGAACACTGAAGCTTTCTTT.